Presented here are 5 T cell receptor beta chains from one specimen sequenced in a study of T cells in women clearing cervical HPV infection. Libraries were prepared by immunoSEQ multiplex PCR; TCRdb keeps only in-frame clonotypes and omits some of them. The sample has about 24,000 clones. Sequenced material: blood buffy coat. All receptors come from a woman aged 18-70 years with a cervical HPV16 infection that either progressed to CIN3+ or cleared (not recorded which).

Notes on this clone: Coverage ceases 3 residues before the CDR3 finishes, and the germline J gene fills in the end. V is TRBV5-1 and J is TRBJ2-2; D is unclear. This CDR3 contains 15 residues. Germline V lookup: CDR1 SGHRS, CDR2 YFSETQ. V shed 0 bases and J shed 4 bases, with 10 bases lying between them. CDR3 in amino acids: CASSLAHMATGELFF. CDR3 DNA, as far as it was read: TGCGCCAGCAGCTTGGCCCATATGGCCACCGGGGAG.

Notes on this clone: The read finishes 3 residues shy of the CDR3 end, and the germline J gene is used to complete it. The chain uses TRBV19 and TRBJ2-3; either TRBD1 or TRBD2 may supply D (5 bases each). CDR3 length: 15 residues. Germline V lookup: CDR1 LNHDA, CDR2 SQIVND (reference sequence). CDR3 protein: CASSIRGAINQPQYF. Incomplete CDR3 DNA: TGTGCCAGTAGTATCCGAGGGGCGATTAATCAGCCG. The full variable domain, in which reference TRBV19 and TRBJ2-3 provide the parts outside the CDR3, is DGGITQSPKYLFRKEGQNVTLSCEQNLNHDAMYWYRQDPGQGLRLIYYSQIVNDFQKGDIAEGYSVSREKKESFPLTVTSAQKNPTAFYLCASSIRGAINQPQYFGPGTRLTVL.

With regard to this clone: The CDR3 end lies 3 residues beyond the end of the read and is filled in from the germline J gene. The chain combines TRBV20-1 with TRBJ1-6; 10 bases fit TRBD1. Germline V gene data show CDR1 as DFQATT and CDR2 as SNEGSKA (reference sequence). Germline trimming cut 5 bases from V and 7 bases from J; bases unmatched to any gene: 8. The CDR3 spans 15 residues. The CDR3 loop reads CSAHSGTGENSPLHF. The CDR3 DNA, read in part, is TGCAGTGCTCACTCCGGGACAGGGGAAAATTCACCC.

Of note for this clone: The read stops 3 residues short of the end of the CDR3; the missing end is completed from the germline J gene. This chain joins TRBV5-8 and TRBJ1-4; D is uncertain. This CDR3 has 14 amino acids. Germline assignment: CDR1 SGHTS and CDR2 YDEGEE. Trimming cost V 2 bases and J 2 bases, with 7 bases left between them. The DNA read from the CDR3 is TGTGCCAGCAGCTTCAGGCTTACTAATGAAAAA. Protein: CASSFRLTNEK. The complete CDR3 reads CASSFRLTNEKLFF.

This CDR3 reads CASSEEGGADSPLHF. CDR3 bases read: TGTGCCAGCAGTGAAGAGGGGGGGGCGGACTCACCC. V usage is TRBV2 and J usage is TRBJ1-6; D might be TRBD1 (6 bases). The CDR3 goes on 3 residues after the read ends, and that part is filled in from the germline J gene. The CDR3 length is 15 residues. Germline CDR1 and CDR2: SNHLY and FYNNEI. V was trimmed by 1 base and J by 10 bases, leaving 14 bases between them.